Listed below are T cell receptor beta chains from one sample, sequenced in a study of OX40 agonist ivuxolimab in advanced cancers. Repertoires were generated with immunoSEQ multiplex PCR, while TCRdb's copy carries only in-frame clones and drops some. The sample shows over 60,000 clones, approximately 81% of them seen only once. The source was CD4+ or CD8+ T cells sorted from blood, collected in a trial of the OX40 agonist ivuxolimab. The receptors originated from an adult with an advanced solid tumor such as melanoma, head and neck, liver or kidney cancer. The CDR3 runs from the conserved cysteine through the conserved F or W. D genes are given only for firm matches. A clone size is listed for some rows: how often the clone was seen (once, few, many), or a class if it is expanded.

CDR3 protein | CDR3 DNA | J gene | clone size | CDR3 length | D gene | V gene
CASTGDSYGIQETQYF | TGTGCCAGCACCGGGGACTCTTATGGGATCCAAGAGACCCAGTACTTC | TRBJ2-5 | - | 16 | - | TRBV7-6
CAIKGENYGYTF | TGTGCCATCAAGGGGGAGAACTATGGCTACACCTTC | TRBJ1-2 | - | 12 | - | TRBV10-3
CAWSFGSAVNTEAFF | TGTGCCTGGAGCTTCGGGTCAGCGGTGAACACTGAAGCTTTCTTT | TRBJ1-1 | - | 15 | - | TRBV30
CASSETPLPGGYTF | TGTGCCAGCAGTGAAACTCCCCTACCGGGTGGCTACACCTTC | TRBJ1-2 | - | 14 | - | TRBV2
CASSQGGTTYNEQFF | TGTGCCAGCAGCCAAGGCGGGACAACCTACAATGAGCAGTTCTTC | TRBJ2-1 | - | 15 | - | TRBV4-2
CASSTKGSKQYF | TGTGCCAGCAGCACAAAAGGGAGCAAGCAGTACTTC | TRBJ2-7 | few | 12 | - | TRBV9
CASTPQGTGLMNTEAFF | TGTGCCAGCACCCCCCAGGGGACAGGGCTCATGAACACTGAAGCTTTCTTT | TRBJ1-1 | - | 17 | TRBD1 | TRBV6-4
CASSPGGGFVAFF | TGTGCCAGCTCCCCTGGCGGGGGCTTTGTCGCTTTCTTT | TRBJ1-1 | - | 13 | - | TRBV18
CASSPKDYGYTF | TGTGCCAGCTCACCAAAAGACTATGGCTACACCTTC | TRBJ1-2 | - | 12 | - | TRBV18
CASSYSAESSTDTQYF | TGTGCCAGCAGTTACTCAGCGGAGTCTAGCACAGATACGCAGTATTTT | TRBJ2-3 | - | 16 | - | TRBV6-6
CASSLRQGRTYEQYF | TGTGCCAGCAGTTTAAGGCAGGGGAGAACCTACGAGCAGTACTTC | TRBJ2-7 | once | 15 | - | TRBV27
CASSFGGSGTNEKLFF | TGCGCCAGCAGCTTTGGGGGTTCGGGCACTAATGAAAAACTGTTTTTT | TRBJ1-4 | - | 16 | - | TRBV5-1
CASSQGRGVNSPLHF | TGTGCCAGCAGCCAAGGAAGAGGGGTTAATTCACCCCTCCACTTT | TRBJ1-6 | - | 15 | - | TRBV4-2
CASSQGGAGEQYF | TGTGCCAGTAGTCAAGGGGGCGCGGGGGAGCAGTACTTC | TRBJ2-7 | - | 13 | - | TRBV19